These 17 T cell receptor beta chains were sequenced from one sample in a study of a mutant IDH1 vaccine in newly diagnosed glioma. The assay was immunoSEQ multiplex PCR, and TCRdb's table has in-frame clones only and misses some. The sample records more than 50,000 clones, approximately 86% being singletons. Time point described: baseline, week 1 (first vaccination visit). Noted treatment: pre-vaccination baseline after standard-of-care therapy. Sample: PBMCs, taken from a glioma patient treated with radiotherapy, temozolomide or both. The receptors were sampled from a man aged 25-45 years with glioma.

V is TRBV10-2 and J is TRBJ2-7, with 11 positions matching TRBD1. The CDR3 runs to 13 residues. With 7 bases clipped from V and 6 bases from J, the junction kept 5 bases outside the gene matches. The germline V gene encodes CDR1 WSHSY and CDR2 SAAADI. The CDR3 sequence is CASNPGQGVEQYF. Here the CDR3 DNA reads TGCGCCAGCAACCCGGGACAGGGGGTCGAGCAGTACTTC.

The CDR3 here is CATSRTPGQATEKLFF. The CDR3 nucleotides are TGTGCCACCAGCAGGACCCCGGGACAGGCGACGGAAAAACTGTTTTTT. V usage is TRBV15 and J usage is TRBJ1-4; 8 positions agree with TRBD1. Germline loops: CDR1 LNHNV, CDR2 YYDKDF (reference sequence). This CDR3 has 16 residues. Trimming cost V 3 bases and J 8 bases; bases outside gene matches: 11.

The chain joins TRBV15 to TRBJ1-1; D is possibly TRBD1 (6 bases). The CDR3 loop spans 15 amino acids. CDR1 and CDR2 (germline): LNHNV, YYDKDF (reference sequence). Trimming removed 6 bases at V and 5 bases at J, with 19 bases between. Written as DNA, the CDR3 is TGTGCCACCAGAGGGGGGGCGGCAGGGCAAACTGAAGCTTTCTTT. Translated, it gives CATRGGAAGQTEAFF.

As DNA, the CDR3 is TGTGCCAGCTACCTGACAGGGATGAACACTGAAGCTTTCTTT. Amino acid sequence: CASYLTGMNTEAFF. The V and J genes are TRBV14 and TRBJ1-1; 7 bases are a match to TRBD1. Germline V gene sequence: CDR1 SGHDN, CDR2 FVKESK. The CDR3 consists of 14 residues. Trimming removed 8 bases from V and 0 bases from J; junction bases left unmatched: 6.

The chain couples TRBV7-9 to TRBJ1-1; D is uncertain. The CDR3 extends over 16 amino acids. V dropped 6 bases and J dropped 5 bases, with 22 bases sitting between them. Germline values: CDR1 SEHNR, CDR2 FQNEAQ (reference sequence). The DNA for the CDR3 is TGTGCCAGCAGTCGTACTGGGCGGGGAGTAGGAACTGAAGCTTTCTTT. Residues: CASSRTGRGVGTEAFF.

The chain links TRBV11-2 to TRBJ2-3; 11 bases are shared with TRBD2. The CDR3 totals 16 residues. The junction had 2 bases not matched to a gene; V was cut back by 1 base and J by 2 bases. Germline V gene data show CDR1 as SGHAT and CDR2 as FQNNGV. CDR3 protein: CASSLASGGNTDTQYF. In DNA form, the CDR3 reads TGTGCCAGCAGCTTAGCTAGCGGGGGGAACACAGATACGCAGTATTTT.

This clone was picked up one time. The genes are TRBV30 and TRBJ2-5; D gene uncertain. Trimming removed 1 base at V and 3 bases at J, with 6 bases between. Germline V gives CDR1 GTSNPN, CDR2 SVGIG (reference sequence). This CDR3 is built from 12 residues. The CDR3 bases are TGTGCCTGGAGTGACAGAAAAGAGACCCAGTACTTC. It codes for CAWSDRKETQYF.

V and J are TRBV5-1 and TRBJ2-5; no clear D gene. The CDR3 has 14 amino acids. V lost 4 bases to trimming and J lost 7 bases, with 17 bases between them. The germline gives CDR1 SGHRS, CDR2 YFSETQ. This CDR3 reads CASSAEPGDGTQYF. DNA for the CDR3: TGCGCCAGCAGCGCTGAACCGGGCGATGGGACCCAGTACTTC. Variable domain in full (rest from reference TRBV5-1 and TRBJ2-5): KAGVTQTPRYLIKTRGQQVTLSCSPISGHRSVSWYQQTPGQGLQFLFEYFSETQRNKGNFPGRFSGRQFSNSRSEMNVSTLELGDSALYLCASSAEPGDGTQYFGPGTRLLVL.

This clone was observed a single time. V gene TRBV11-2 combines with J gene TRBJ2-2; TRBD2 matches at 8 bases. Germline lookup yields CDR1 SGHAT and CDR2 FQNNGV. Trimming cost V 3 bases and J 2 bases; bases outside gene matches: 8. The CDR3 consists of 17 residues. The CDR3, as DNA: TGTGCCAGCAGCTTCACGGCGGGGGGTCCAAACACCGGGGAGCTGTTTTTT. Its protein is CASSFTAGGPNTGELFF.

The genes are TRBV28 and TRBJ2-5, with 9 bases lining up with TRBD1. V shed 6 bases and J 0 bases; nucleotides not matched to a gene: 8. CDR3 size: 16 residues. Germline values: CDR1 MDHEN, CDR2 SYDVKM. The CDR3 nucleotides read TGTGCCAGCAGGGGACAGGGTCTATCAGACCAAGAGACCCAGTACTTC. It yields the protein CASRGQGLSDQETQYF.

There are a few counts of this clone. This chain joins TRBV13 and TRBJ2-1, with 16 bases aligning to TRBD2. Germline V lookup: CDR1 PRHDT, CDR2 FYEKMQ (reference sequence). Unmatched junction bases numbered 8, after V lost 5 bases and J lost 10 bases. CDR3 length equals 16 residues. The CDR3 is CASSTGLAGGFREQFF. The CDR3 DNA reads TGTGCCAGCAGCACGGGACTAGCGGGGGGGTTCAGGGAGCAGTTCTTC.

The V gene is TRBV19, the J gene TRBJ1-4; D may be TRBD1 (5 bases). Germline CDR1 reads LNHDA; CDR2 reads SQIVND (reference sequence). The CDR3 length is 15 residues. The germline V and J ends were trimmed by 5 bases and 6 bases, with 16 bases remaining between them. CDR3 DNA sequence: TGTGCCAGTAGTTCACAAGCAGGGTGGGATGAAAAACTGTTTTTT. This encodes CASSSQAGWDEKLFF.

The chain uses TRBV6-1 and TRBJ1-1; D call uncertain. The CDR3 spans 12 residues. CDR1 and CDR2 (germline): MNHNS, SASEGT. The V gene lost 4 bases and the J gene lost 10 bases, with 13 bases spanning the gap. This CDR3 is CASSAQTLGAFF. The CDR3 coding sequence is TGTGCCAGCAGTGCCCAAACCTTAGGAGCTTTCTTT.

The V call is TRBV2, the J call TRBJ1-2; D is unresolved. The CDR3 is 12 residues long. Germline CDR1 and CDR2: SNHLY and FYNNEI. The germline V and J ends were trimmed by 5 bases and 2 bases, with 6 bases remaining between them. This CDR3 is CASSRGNYGYTF. The CDR3 nucleotides read TGTGCCAGCAGTCGCGGGAACTATGGCTACACCTTC.

The gene calls are TRBV30 and TRBJ2-7, with 8 bases aligning to TRBD2. Germline trimming cut 3 bases from V and 0 bases from J; bases unmatched to any gene: 7. Germline-derived CDR1 and CDR2 are GTSNPN and SVGIG (reference sequence). The CDR3 sequence is 15 residues long. CDR3 DNA: TGTGCCTGGAGGAAGAATAGCGGGGCCTCCTACGAGCAGTACTTC. Translating gives CAWRKNSGASYEQYF.

The chain has TRBV5-8 and TRBJ1-2, with TRBD1 matching 7 bases. Germline trimming cut 4 bases from V and 3 bases from J; bases unmatched to any gene: 3. The germline V gene has CDR1 SGHTS and CDR2 YDEGEE. This CDR3 contains 13 residues. The CDR3 region is CASSPGQHYGYTF. The CDR3, as DNA: TGTGCCAGCAGCCCGGGACAGCACTATGGCTACACCTTC.

This chain links TRBV4-1 with TRBJ1-4; a possible D gene is TRBD1 (6 bases). Trimming cost V 3 bases and J 8 bases, with 7 bases left between them. The CDR3 sequence is 12 residues long. Germline-derived CDR1 and CDR2 are MGHRA and YSYEKL. CDR3 DNA: TGCGCCAGCAGCCAGGGGGGCGAAAAACTGTTTTTT. Amino acids: CASSQGGEKLFF.